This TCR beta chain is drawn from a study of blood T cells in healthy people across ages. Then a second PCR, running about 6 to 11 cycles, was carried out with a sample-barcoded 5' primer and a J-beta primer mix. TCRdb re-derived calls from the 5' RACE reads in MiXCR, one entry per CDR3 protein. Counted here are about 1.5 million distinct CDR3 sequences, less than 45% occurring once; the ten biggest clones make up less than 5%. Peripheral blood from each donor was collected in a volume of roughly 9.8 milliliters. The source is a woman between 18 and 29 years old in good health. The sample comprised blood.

CDR3 DNA: TGCAGTGCGCAACGGGACCCGAGCTCCTACGAGCAGTACTTC. Amino acid sequence: CSAQRDPSSYEQYF. This sequence joins TRBV20-1 and TRBJ2-7; D possibly uses TRBD1 or TRBD2 (5 bases each). The ends were cut back, 6 bases at V and 0 bases at J, with 15 bases in the middle. Germline values: CDR1 DFQATT, CDR2 SNEGSKA (reference sequence). The length of the CDR3 is 14 residues.